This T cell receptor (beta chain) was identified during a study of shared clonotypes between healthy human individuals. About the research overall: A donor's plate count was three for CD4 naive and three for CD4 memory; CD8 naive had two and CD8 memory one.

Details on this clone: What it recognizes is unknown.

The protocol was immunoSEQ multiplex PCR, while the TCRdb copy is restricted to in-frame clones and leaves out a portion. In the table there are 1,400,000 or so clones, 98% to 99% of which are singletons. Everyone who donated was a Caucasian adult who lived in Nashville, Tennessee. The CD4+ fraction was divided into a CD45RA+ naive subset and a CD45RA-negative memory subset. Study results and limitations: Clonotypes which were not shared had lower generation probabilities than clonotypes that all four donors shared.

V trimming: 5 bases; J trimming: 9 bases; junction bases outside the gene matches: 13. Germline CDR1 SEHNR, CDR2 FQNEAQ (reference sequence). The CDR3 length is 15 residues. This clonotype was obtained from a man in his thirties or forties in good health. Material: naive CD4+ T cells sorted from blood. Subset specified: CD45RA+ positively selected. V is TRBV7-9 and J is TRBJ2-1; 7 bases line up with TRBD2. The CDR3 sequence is CASSEISGIRSEQFF. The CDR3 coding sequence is TGTGCCAGCAGCGAAATAAGCGGGATACGGAGTGAGCAGTTCTTC.